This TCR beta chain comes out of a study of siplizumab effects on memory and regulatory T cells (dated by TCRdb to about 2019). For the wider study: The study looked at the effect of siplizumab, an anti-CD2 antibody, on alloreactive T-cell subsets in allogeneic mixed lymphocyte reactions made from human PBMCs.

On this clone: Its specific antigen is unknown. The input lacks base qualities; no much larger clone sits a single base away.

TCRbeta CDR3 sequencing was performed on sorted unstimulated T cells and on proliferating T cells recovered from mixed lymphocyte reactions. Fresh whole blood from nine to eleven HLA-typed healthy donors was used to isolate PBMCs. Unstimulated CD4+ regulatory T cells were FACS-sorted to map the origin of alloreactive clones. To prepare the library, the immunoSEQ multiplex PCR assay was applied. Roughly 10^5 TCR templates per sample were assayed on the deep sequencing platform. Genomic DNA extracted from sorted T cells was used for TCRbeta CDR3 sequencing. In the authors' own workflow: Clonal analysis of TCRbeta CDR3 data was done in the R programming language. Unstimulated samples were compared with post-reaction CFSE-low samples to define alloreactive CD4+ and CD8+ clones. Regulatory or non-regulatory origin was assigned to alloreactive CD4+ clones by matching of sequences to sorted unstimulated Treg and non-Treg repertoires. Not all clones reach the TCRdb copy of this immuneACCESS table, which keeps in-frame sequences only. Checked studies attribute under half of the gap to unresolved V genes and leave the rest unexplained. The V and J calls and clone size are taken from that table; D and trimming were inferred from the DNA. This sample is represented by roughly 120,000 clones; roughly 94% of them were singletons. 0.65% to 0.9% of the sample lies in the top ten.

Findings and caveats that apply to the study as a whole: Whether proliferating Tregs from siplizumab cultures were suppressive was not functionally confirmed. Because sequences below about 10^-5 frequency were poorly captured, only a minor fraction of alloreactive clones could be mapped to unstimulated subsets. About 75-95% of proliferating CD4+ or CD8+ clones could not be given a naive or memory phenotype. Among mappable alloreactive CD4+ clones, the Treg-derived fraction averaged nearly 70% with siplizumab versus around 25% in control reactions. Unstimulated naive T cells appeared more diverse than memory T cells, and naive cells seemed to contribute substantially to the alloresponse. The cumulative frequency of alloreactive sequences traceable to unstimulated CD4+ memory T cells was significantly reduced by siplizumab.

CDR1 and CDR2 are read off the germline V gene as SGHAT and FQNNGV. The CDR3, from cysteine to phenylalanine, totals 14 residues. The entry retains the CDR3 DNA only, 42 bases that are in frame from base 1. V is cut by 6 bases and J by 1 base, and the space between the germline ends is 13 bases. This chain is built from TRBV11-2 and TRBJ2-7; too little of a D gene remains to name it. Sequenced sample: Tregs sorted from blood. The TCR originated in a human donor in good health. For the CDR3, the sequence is CASSSASVSYEQYF. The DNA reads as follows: TGTGCCAGCAGTTCCGCGTCTGTATCCTACGAGCAGTACTTC.